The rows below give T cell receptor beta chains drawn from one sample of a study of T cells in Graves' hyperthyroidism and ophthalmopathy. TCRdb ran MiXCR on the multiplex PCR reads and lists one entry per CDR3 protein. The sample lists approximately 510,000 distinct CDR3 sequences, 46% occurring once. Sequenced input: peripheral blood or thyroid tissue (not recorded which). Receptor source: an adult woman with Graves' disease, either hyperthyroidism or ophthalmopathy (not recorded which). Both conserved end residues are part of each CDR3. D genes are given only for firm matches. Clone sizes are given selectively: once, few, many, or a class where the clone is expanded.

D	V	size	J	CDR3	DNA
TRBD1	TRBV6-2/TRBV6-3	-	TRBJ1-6	CASSEEPTGGRNSPLHF	TGTGCCAGCAGTGAAGAACCGACAGGGGGAAGGAATTCACCCCTCCACTTT
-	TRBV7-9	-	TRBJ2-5	CASSSGESPFPPQYF	TGTGCCAGCAGCTCCGGGGAGTCCCCGTTTCCGCCCCAGTACTTC
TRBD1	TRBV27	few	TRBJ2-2	CASTRGQDTGELFF	TGTGCCAGCACCCGGGGACAGGACACCGGGGAGCTGTTTTTT
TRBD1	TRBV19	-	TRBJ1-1	CASSIVGGWDTEAFF	TGTGCCAGTAGTATAGTAGGGGGCTGGGACACTGAAGCTTTCTTT
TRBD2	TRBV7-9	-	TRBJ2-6	CASSLLAGGSGANVLTF	TGTGCCAGCAGCTTACTAGCGGGGGGCTCTGGGGCCAACGTCCTGACTTTC
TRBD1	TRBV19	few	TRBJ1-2	CAIRDRTFYGYTF	TGTGCCATCCGGGACAGGACTTTTTATGGCTACACCTTC
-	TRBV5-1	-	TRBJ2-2	CASSLGSATGELFF	TGCGCCAGCAGCTTAGGGTCGGCCACCGGGGAGCTGTTTTTT
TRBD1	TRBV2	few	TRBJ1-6	CASSVEQGSSPLHF	TGTGCCAGCAGTGTAGAACAGGGGAGTTCACCCCTCCACTTT
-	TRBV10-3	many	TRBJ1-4	CAISESGASEKLFF	TGTGCCATCAGTGAGTCAGGGGCCAGTGAAAAACTGTTTTTT
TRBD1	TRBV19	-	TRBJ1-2	CASSLPGTGDTYGYTF	TGTGCCAGTAGTCTACCCGGGACAGGGGATACCTATGGCTACACCTTC
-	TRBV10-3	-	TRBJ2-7	CATEGSKGYEQYF	TGTGCCACCGAGGGTTCCAAAGGCTACGAGCAGTACTTC
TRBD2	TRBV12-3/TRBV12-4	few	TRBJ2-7	CASSRGGTYEQYF	TGTGCCAGCAGTCGCGGGGGGACCTACGAGCAGTACTTC
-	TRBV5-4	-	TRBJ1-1	CASSLIGKDTEAFF	TGTGCCAGCAGCTTGATCGGTAAGGATACTGAAGCTTTCTTT
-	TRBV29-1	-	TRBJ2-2	CSASTPVNTGELFF	TGCAGCGCCTCGACTCCGGTGAACACCGGGGAGCTGTTTTTT
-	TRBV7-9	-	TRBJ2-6	CASSRRASADF	TGTGCCAGCAGCCGCAGGGCTTCGGCCGATTTC
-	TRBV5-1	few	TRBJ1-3	CASSLDGFTGNTIYF	TGCGCCAGCAGCTTGGACGGTTTTACTGGGAACACCATATATTTT
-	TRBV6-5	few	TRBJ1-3	CASSQGRGNTIYF	TGTGCCAGCAGTCAGGGTCGGGGAAACACCATATATTTT
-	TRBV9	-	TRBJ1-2	CASSVDGANYGYTF	TGTGCCAGCAGCGTAGACGGCGCAAATTATGGCTACACCTTC
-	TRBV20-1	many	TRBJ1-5	CSARDWGGGSNQPQHF	TGCAGTGCTAGAGATTGGGGCGGTGGGTCCAATCAGCCCCAGCATTTT
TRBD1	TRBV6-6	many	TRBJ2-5	CASTMTGFAFQETQYF	TGTGCCAGCACCATGACAGGGTTTGCGTTCCAAGAGACCCAGTACTTC
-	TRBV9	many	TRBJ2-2	CASSTGTLSTGELFF	TGTGCCAGCAGCACTGGGACATTGTCCACCGGGGAGCTGTTTTTT
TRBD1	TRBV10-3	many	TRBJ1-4	CAISPGTGGAATNEKLFF	TGTGCCATCAGTCCCGGGACAGGGGGCGCGGCAACTAATGAAAAACTGTTTTTT
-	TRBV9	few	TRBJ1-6	CASSWDNNNSPLHF	TGTGCCAGCAGTTGGGACAACAATAATTCACCCCTCCACTTT
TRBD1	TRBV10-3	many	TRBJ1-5	CAVADRGGQPQHF	TGTGCCGTTGCGGACAGGGGAGGACAGCCCCAGCATTTT
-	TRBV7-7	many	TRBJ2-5	CASSLDGGFETQYF	TGTGCTAGCAGCTTAGATGGGGGGTTCGAGACCCAGTACTTC
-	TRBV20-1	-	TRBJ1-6	CSGRATGGNSPLHF	TGCAGTGGACGGGCGACAGGAGGAAATTCACCCCTCCACTTT
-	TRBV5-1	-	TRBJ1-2	CASSMGHSYGYTF	TGCGCCAGCAGCATGGGACACTCCTATGGCTACACCTTC
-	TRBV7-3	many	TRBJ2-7	CASSSIDRYWGYEQYF	TGTGCCAGCAGTTCCATAGACAGGTACTGGGGCTACGAGCAGTACTTC
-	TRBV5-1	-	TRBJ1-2	CASSLADNYGYTF	TGCGCCAGCAGCTTAGCGGACAACTATGGCTACACCTTC
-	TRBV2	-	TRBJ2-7	CASSETWYSRGLGEQYF	TGTGCCAGCAGTGAGACTTGGTATAGCCGGGGGCTAGGCGAGCAGTACTTC